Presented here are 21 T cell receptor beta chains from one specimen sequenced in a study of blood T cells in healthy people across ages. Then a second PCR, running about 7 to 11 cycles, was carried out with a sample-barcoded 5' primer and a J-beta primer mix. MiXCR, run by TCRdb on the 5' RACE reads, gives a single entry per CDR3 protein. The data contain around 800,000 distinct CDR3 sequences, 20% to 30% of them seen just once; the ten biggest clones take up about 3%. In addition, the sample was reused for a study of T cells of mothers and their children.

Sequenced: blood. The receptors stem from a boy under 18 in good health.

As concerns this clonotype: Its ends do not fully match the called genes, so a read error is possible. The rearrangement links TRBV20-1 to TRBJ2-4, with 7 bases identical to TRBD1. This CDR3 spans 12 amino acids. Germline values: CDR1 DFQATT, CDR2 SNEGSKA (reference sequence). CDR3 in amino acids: CGATGTANIQYF. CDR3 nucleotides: TGCGGTGCTACCGGGACAGCTAACATTCAGTACTTC.

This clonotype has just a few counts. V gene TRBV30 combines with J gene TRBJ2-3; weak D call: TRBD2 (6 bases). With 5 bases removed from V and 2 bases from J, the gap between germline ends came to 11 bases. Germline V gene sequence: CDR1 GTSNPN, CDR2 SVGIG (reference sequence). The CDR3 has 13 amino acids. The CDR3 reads CAWARDSTDTQYF. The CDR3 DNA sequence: TGTGCCTGGGCCCGGGACTCCACAGATACGCAGTATTTT.

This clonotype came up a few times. The CDR3 is CASSRSRGSETQYF. The CDR3 DNA is TGCGCCAGCAGCCGTTCCCGCGGATCAGAGACCCAGTACTTC. This chain connects TRBV4-1 to TRBJ2-5; D gene uncertain. The CDR3 totals 14 residues. V lost 4 bases, J lost 4 bases, and 13 bases lay in between. Germline V lookup: CDR1 MGHRA, CDR2 YSYEKL.

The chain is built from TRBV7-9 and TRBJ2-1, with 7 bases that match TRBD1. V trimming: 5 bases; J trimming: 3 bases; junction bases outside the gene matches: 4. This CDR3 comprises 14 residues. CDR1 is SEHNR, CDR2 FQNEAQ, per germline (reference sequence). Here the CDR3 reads CASSPWDSYNEQFF. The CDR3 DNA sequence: TGTGCCAGCAGCCCCTGGGACAGCTACAATGAGCAGTTCTTC.

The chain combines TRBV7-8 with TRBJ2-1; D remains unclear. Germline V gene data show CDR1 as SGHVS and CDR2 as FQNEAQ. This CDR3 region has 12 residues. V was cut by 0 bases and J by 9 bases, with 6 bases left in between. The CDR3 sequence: CASSLAKVEQFF. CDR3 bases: TGTGCCAGCAGCTTAGCGAAGGTTGAGCAGTTCTTC. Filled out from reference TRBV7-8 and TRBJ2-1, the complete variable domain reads GAGVSQSPRYKVAKRGQDVALRCDPISGHVSLFWYQQALGQGPEFLTYFQNEAQLDKSGLPSDRFFAERPEGSVSTLKIQRTQQEDSAVYLCASSLAKVEQFFGPGTRLTVL.

CDR3 sequence reads: CASSLGLAGSYYNEQFF. The CDR3 DNA sequence: TGTGCCAGCAGCCTAGGCCTAGCGGGGTCTTACTACAATGAGCAGTTCTTC. The chain carries TRBV14 and TRBJ2-1, with TRBD2 matching over 9 bases. CDR3 length: 17 amino acids. V lost 4 bases and J lost 3; bases outside the gene matches: 10. Germline CDR1 is SGHDN and CDR2 is FVKESK.

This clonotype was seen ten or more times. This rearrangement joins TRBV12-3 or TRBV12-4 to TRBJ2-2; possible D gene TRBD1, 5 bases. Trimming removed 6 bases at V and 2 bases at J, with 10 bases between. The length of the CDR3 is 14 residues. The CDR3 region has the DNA TGTGCCAGCAGCCGTGACAGCAACACCGGGGAGCTGTTTTTT. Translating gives CASSRDSNTGELFF.

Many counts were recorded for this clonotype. CDR3 sequence (DNA): TGTGCCAGCAGCTACGGGACTGAGGAGACCCAGTACTTC. Its translation is CASSYGTEETQYF. The genes are TRBV5-4 and TRBJ2-5; TRBD2 is a possible D gene (6 bases). The germline gives CDR1 SGHNT, CDR2 YYREEE (reference sequence). The V end was cut by 3 bases, the J end by 5 bases, with 11 bases between. The CDR3 has 13 residues. Combining the CDR3 with reference TRBV5-4 and TRBJ2-5 gives the whole variable domain ETGVTQSPTHLIKTRGQQVTLRCSSQSGHNTVSWYQQALGQGPQFIFQYYREEENGRGNFPPRFSGLQFPNYSSELNVNALELDDSALYLCASSYGTEETQYFGPGTRLLVL.

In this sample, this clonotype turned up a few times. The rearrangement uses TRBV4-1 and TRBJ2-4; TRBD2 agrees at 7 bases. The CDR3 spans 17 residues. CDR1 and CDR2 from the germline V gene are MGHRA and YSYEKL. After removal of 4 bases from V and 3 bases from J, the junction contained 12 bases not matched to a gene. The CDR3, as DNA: TGCGCCAGCAGCCCTCTCGGGGAGGGGTCAAACAAAAACATTCAGTACTTC. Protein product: CASSPLGEGSNKNIQYF.

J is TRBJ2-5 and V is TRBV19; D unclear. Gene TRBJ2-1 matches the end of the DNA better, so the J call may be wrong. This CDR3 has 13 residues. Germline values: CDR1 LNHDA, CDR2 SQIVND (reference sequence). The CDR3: CASSIGLSRRQFF. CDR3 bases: TGTGCCAGTAGTATTGGGCTATCCCGACGGCAGTTCTTC.

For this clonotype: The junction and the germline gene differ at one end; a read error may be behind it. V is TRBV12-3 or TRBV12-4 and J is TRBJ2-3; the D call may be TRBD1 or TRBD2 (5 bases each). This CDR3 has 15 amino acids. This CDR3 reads CASGAGRVVADAQYF. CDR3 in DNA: TGTGCCAGCGGCGCGGGCAGGGTGGTTGCAGATGCGCAGTATTTT.

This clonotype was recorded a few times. CDR3 DNA sequence: TGTGCCAGCACAAGGACTAGGGGAACCAATGAGCAGTTCTTC. Translated, it gives CASTRTRGTNEQFF. The chain recombines TRBV6-5 with TRBJ2-1, with 7 bases lining up with TRBD2. In germline, CDR1 is MNHEY, CDR2 SVGAGI. The CDR3 runs 14 residues. The J segment lost 6 bases and the V segment lost 7 bases, leaving 9 bases of the junction unmatched.

CDR3 in amino acids: CASSLVRGSGELFF. The CDR3 DNA reads as TGTGCCAGCAGCTTAGTTCGGGGATCCGGGGAGCTGTTTTTT. The V gene is TRBV7-7, the J gene TRBJ2-2; D may be TRBD2 (5 bases). The CDR3 has 14 amino acids. V gave up 1 base and J gave up 6 bases, with 9 bases separating them. Germline V lookup: CDR1 SSHAT, CDR2 FNYEAQ (reference sequence).

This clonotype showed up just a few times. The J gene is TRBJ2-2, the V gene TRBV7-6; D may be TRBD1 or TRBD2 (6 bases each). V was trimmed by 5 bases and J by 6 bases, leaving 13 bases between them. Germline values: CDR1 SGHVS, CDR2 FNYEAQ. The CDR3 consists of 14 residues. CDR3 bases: TGTGCCAGCAGCCTTAATGGGGGGCCCGGGGAGCTGTTTTTT. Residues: CASSLNGGPGELFF.

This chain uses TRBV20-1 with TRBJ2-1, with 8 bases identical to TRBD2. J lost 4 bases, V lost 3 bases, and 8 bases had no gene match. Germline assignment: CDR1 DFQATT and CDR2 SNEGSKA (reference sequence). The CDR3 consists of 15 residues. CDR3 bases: TGCAGTGCTAGCGGGGGGGCCATAGGTTACAATGAGCAGTTCTTC. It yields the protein CSASGGAIGYNEQFF.

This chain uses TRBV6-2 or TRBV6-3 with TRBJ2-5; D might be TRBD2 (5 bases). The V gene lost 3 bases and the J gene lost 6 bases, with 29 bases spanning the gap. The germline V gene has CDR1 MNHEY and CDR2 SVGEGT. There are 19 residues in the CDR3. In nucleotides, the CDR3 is TGTGCCAGCAGTTATGGCGCGGGTGATACTAAGCCCACACGGCAGACCCAGTACTTC. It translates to CASSYGAGDTKPTRQTQYF.

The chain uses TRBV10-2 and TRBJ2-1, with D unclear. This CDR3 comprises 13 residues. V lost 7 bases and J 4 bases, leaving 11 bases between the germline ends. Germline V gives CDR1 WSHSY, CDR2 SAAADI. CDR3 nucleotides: TGCGCCAGCACTATCACAGTTTACAATGAGCAGTTCTTC. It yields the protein CASTITVYNEQFF.

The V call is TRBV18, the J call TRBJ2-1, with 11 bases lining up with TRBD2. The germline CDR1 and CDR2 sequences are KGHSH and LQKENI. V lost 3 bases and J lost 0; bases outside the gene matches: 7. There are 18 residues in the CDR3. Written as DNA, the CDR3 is TGTGCCAGCTCACCGGGACTAGCGGCCTTACGCTCCTACAATGAGCAGTTCTTC. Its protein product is CASSPGLAALRSYNEQFF.

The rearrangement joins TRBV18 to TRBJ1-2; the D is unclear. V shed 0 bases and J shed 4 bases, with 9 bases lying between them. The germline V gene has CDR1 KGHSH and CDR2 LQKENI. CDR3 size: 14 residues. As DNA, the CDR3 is TGTGCCAGCTCACCACCCGGGGATAGCTATGGCTACACCTTC. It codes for CASSPPGDSYGYTF.

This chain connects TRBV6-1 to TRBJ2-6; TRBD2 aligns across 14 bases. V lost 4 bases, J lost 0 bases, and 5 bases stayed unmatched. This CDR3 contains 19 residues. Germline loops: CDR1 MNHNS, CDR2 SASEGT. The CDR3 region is CASSGTSGGFSSGANVLTF. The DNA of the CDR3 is TGTGCCAGCAGTGGGACTAGCGGGGGGTTTTCCTCTGGGGCCAACGTCCTGACTTTC.

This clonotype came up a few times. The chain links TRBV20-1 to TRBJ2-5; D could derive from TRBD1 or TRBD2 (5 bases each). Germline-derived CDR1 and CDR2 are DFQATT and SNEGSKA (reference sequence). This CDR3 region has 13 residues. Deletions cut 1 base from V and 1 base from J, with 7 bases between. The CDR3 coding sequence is TGCAGTGCTAGAGCTGGGACCCAAGAGACCCAGTACTTC. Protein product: CSARAGTQETQYF.